This TCR beta chain was identified in a study of blood T cell repertoires in COVID-19. The germline gives CDR1 SGHDT, CDR2 YYEEEE. The V gene end was trimmed by 3 bases and the J gene end by 8 bases; junction bases not matched to a gene: 10. This CDR3 has 17 amino acids. Produced via immunoSEQ multiplex PCR; TCRdb's table is partial and in-frame only. The sample consists of 150,000 to 200,000 clones, about 85% of them appearing once. This sequence was found in a man in his 70s with active or convalescent COVID-19. This sequence joins TRBV5-6 and TRBJ1-6, with TRBD1 matching 11 bases. The sample taken for sequencing was peripheral blood. DNA of the CDR3: TGTGCCAGCAGCTCCACCGGGACAGGGGGTTTCGATTCACCCCTCCACTTT. This sequence encodes CASSSTGTGGFDSPLHF.